This T cell receptor (beta chain) was recovered during a study of blood T cell repertoires in COVID-19. In the study overall: Sites in the United States, Italy and Spain provided acute and convalescent COVID-19 samples. Sample material is recorded as cDNA or gDNA derived from T cells, B-cell-depleted T cells, or PBMCs.

Study processing details: How many nucleated cells were present was estimated from reference gene primer amplification. The assay was immunoSEQ multiplex PCR, and TCRdb's table has in-frame clones only and misses some. The D gene and trimming were derived from the DNA, and the V and J assignments and clone size from that table. The sample holds some 88,000 clones; about 85% are singletons and the top ten take 3.5% to 4%. Per the germline V gene, CDR1 is KGHSH and CDR2 is LQKENI. The CDR3 covers 12 residues. V was cut by 8 bases and J by 1 base, with 8 bases left in between. J is TRBJ1-1 and V is TRBV18; D unclear. The TCR sequence derives from a man aged 55 to 70 with acute or convalescent COVID-19. The material sequenced was peripheral blood. For the CDR3, the DNA is TGTGCCAGCACGGAGGAGAACACTGAAGCTTTCTTT. This codes for CASTEENTEAFF.